This TCR beta chain stems from a study of a mutant IDH1 vaccine in newly diagnosed glioma. Germline assignment: CDR1 ENHRY and CDR2 SYGVKD. The ends lost 6 bases at V and 7 bases at J; junction bases unmatched: 11. This CDR3 has 16 amino acids. Described time point: week 5, during vaccination. Vaccinated patients received 300 ug of mutant IDH1 20-mer peptide per dose, with topical imiquimod. Turning to this clone: The antigen is unknown.

The table came from immunoSEQ multiplex PCR; TCRdb's copy has only in-frame clones and leaves some out. Among under 95,000 clones, roughly 90% were seen once, and the ten largest hold more than 0.5%. The TCR comes from a woman aged 45-65 years with glioma. The genes are TRBV10-3 and TRBJ2-1, with 11 bases lining up with TRBD2. The starting material was PBMCs, obtained from a glioma patient whose treatment included an IDH1 peptide vaccine. In DNA form, the CDR3 reads TGTGCCATCAGAAACTTAGCGGGAGGGCCTCTGAATGAGCAGTTCTTC. Translation: CAIRNLAGGPLNEQFF.